Shown below are 32 T cell receptor beta chains from a single sample sequenced in a study of shared clonotypes between healthy human individuals. The repertoire was sequenced with immunoSEQ multiplex PCR; TCRdb's copy has only in-frame clones and lacks some. The table lists about 2.1 million clones, 93% of them singletons. Terminally differentiated effector memory CD45RA+ cells were excluded from the naive CD8 cells, which were CD45RO-negative and positively selected for CCR7. Sequenced input: naive CD8+ T cells from PBMCs. The receptors originated from a man in his late teens or twenties in good health. Some clones in this sample may be carry-over from other donors' samples.

V gene TRBV7-2 combines with J gene TRBJ2-7; 8 bases line up with TRBD2. This CDR3 is built from 14 residues. The ends lost 5 bases at V and 4 bases at J; junction bases unmatched: 7. Per germline, CDR1 SGHTA and CDR2 FQGNSA. CDR3 region: CASSQTGLVYEQYF. The DNA of the CDR3 is TGTGCCAGCAGCCAGACGGGACTAGTATACGAGCAGTACTTC.

The chain recombines TRBV28 with TRBJ2-7, with TRBD1 matching 9 bases. Germline V gives CDR1 MDHEN, CDR2 SYDVKM. The CDR3 loop spans 15 amino acids. The V and J ends lost 3 bases and 3 bases, in that order; junction bases with no gene match: 6. The CDR3 DNA follows: TGTGCCAGCAGTTTCAAGGGGACAGGGTTCTACGAGCAGTACTTC. This sequence encodes CASSFKGTGFYEQYF.

The J gene is TRBJ1-2, the V gene TRBV29-1; 8 positions agree with TRBD1. The CDR3 length is 13 residues. Germline trimming cut 7 bases from V and 6 bases from J; bases unmatched to any gene: 10. In germline, CDR1 is SQVTM, CDR2 ANQGSEA. The CDR3 is CSAPGQGYHGYTF. The CDR3 DNA is TGCAGCGCCCCAGGACAGGGCTACCATGGCTACACCTTC.

The genes are TRBV7-9 and TRBJ2-5; no definite D call. The V and J ends lost 3 bases and 5 bases respectively, with 13 bases between them. Germline CDR1 and CDR2: SEHNR and FQNEAQ (reference sequence). The length of the CDR3 is 14 residues. The CDR3 loop reads CASSFPRRWETQYF. The CDR3 DNA is TGTGCCAGCAGCTTCCCCCGGCGGTGGGAGACCCAGTACTTC. The whole variable domain, filled in from reference TRBV7-9 and TRBJ2-5, reads DTGVSQNPRHKITKRGQNVTFRCDPISEHNRLYWYRQTLGQGPEFLTYFQNEAQLEKSRLLSDRFSAERPKGSFSTLEIQRTEQGDSAMYLCASSFPRRWETQYFGPGTRLLVL.

V usage is TRBV28 and J usage is TRBJ2-2; 7 bases map to TRBD1. CDR1 MDHEN and CDR2 SYDVKM come from the germline V gene. The CDR3 has 14 residues. Trimming cost V 5 bases and J 4 bases; bases outside gene matches: 4. In DNA form, the CDR3 reads TGTGCCAGCAGTCGACAGGGCGGCACCGGGGAGCTGTTTTTT. It specifies CASSRQGGTGELFF.

This clone was observed a single time. DNA of the CDR3: TGTGCCATCGGCCTCGCAACCGGGGGTAGCGGGAGAGGGAACCCCTACGAGCAGTACTTC. Its translation is CAIGLATGGSGRGNPYEQYF. The chain uses TRBV10-3 and TRBJ2-7, with TRBD2 identical over 9 bases. The CDR3 length is 20 residues. Germline CDR1 ENHRY, CDR2 SYGVKD. The V segment lost 8 bases and the J segment 2 bases; nucleotides outside the gene matches: 25.

In this sample, this clone turned up a few times. V usage is TRBV7-9 and J usage is TRBJ1-1, with no clear D. V lost 1 base and J lost 4, with 7 bases in between. This CDR3 comprises 13 residues. CDR1 and CDR2 (germline): SEHNR, FQNEAQ (reference sequence). The CDR3 spells CASSLVMRTEAFF. The CDR3 bases are TGTGCCAGCAGCTTAGTGATGCGCACTGAAGCTTTCTTT.

The chain joins TRBV23-1 to TRBJ2-1; possible D gene TRBD1, 5 bases. TRBV23-1 is labeled an ORF, and its function is uncertain. The CDR3 runs 14 residues. V was clipped by 2 bases and J by 10 bases, with 15 bases between them. The CDR3 nucleotides read TGCGCCAGCAGTCAAAGACAGTACCAAGGCGAGCAGTTCTTC. Translated, it gives CASSQRQYQGEQFF.

This chain connects TRBV14 to TRBJ2-7; no reliable D call. The CDR3 runs 13 residues. CDR1 is SGHDN and CDR2 is FVKESK in the germline V gene. V was trimmed by 3 bases and J by 6 bases, leaving 12 bases between them. The CDR3 protein is CASSHLDEGEQYF. Written as DNA, the CDR3 is TGTGCCAGCAGCCATCTGGATGAAGGCGAGCAGTACTTC.

The chain links TRBV25-1 to TRBJ2-7; the match to TRBD1 covers 11 bases. The CDR3 is 12 residues long. Germline-derived CDR1 and CDR2 are MGHDK and SYGVNS. The V segment lost 11 bases and the J segment 7 bases; nucleotides outside the gene matches: 7. The CDR3 nucleotides are TGTGCCGTGGACAGGGGGCTATATGAGCAGTACTTC. Amino acid sequence: CAVDRGLYEQYF.

CDR3 in DNA: TGTGCCAGCAGTGATGGGGTCCGGACTAGCAGGAGTACGCAGTATTTT. Protein sequence: CASSDGVRTSRSTQYF. This chain connects TRBV6-1 to TRBJ2-3, with TRBD2 matching 8 bases. The CDR3 loop spans 16 amino acids. V dropped 3 bases and J dropped 8; count of bases not matched to a gene: 13. Per germline, CDR1 MNHNS and CDR2 SASEGT.

This clone is a singleton in its sample. This same CDR3 is encoded by further DNA sequences in the sample. The chain is built from TRBV9 and TRBJ2-7; D might be TRBD1 (6 bases). The V end was cut by 3 bases, the J end by 0 bases, with 10 bases between. The CDR3 extends over 14 amino acids. Germline CDR1 and CDR2: SGDLS and YYNGEE. DNA of the CDR3: TGTGCCAGCAGCGCTGGACAGAGCTCCTACGAGCAGTACTTC. Residues: CASSAGQSSYEQYF.

The chain uses TRBV28 and TRBJ2-1; D is perhaps TRBD2 (5 bases). Trimming took off 6 bases at V and 5 bases at J, with 20 bases between the two ends. Per germline, CDR1 MDHEN and CDR2 SYDVKM. CDR3 length: 16 residues. The CDR3, as DNA: TGTGCCAGCAGGCGAAGACTTGCGGGCCGTCACAATGAGCAGTTCTTC. It encodes CASRRRLAGRHNEQFF.

The chain joins TRBV27 to TRBJ2-1; 8 nucleotides match TRBD1. Germline V CDR1 and CDR2: MNHEY, SMNVEV (reference sequence). This CDR3 region has 15 residues. J gave up 15 bases and V 2 bases, and 15 bases lay outside the gene matches. The CDR3 DNA reads TGTGCCAGCAGTTTAGCGCAGGGGGCAGGTTGGAATAGGTTCTTC. Translation gives CASSLAQGAGWNRFF.

The gene calls are TRBV28 and TRBJ1-1; possibly TRBD1 for D (6 bases). This CDR3 is built from 14 residues. The germline CDR1 and CDR2 sequences are MDHEN and SYDVKM. V was shortened by 2 bases and J by 4 bases, with 11 bases between the two germline ends. CDR3 coding DNA: TGTGCCAGCAGTTTAAGGGGGACCCCCACTGAAGCTTTCTTT. This codes for CASSLRGTPTEAFF.

The chain uses TRBV15 and TRBJ1-1, with 8 bases aligning to TRBD1. The CDR3 length is 20 residues. J was trimmed by 0 bases and V by 1 base; bases with no gene match: 16. The germline gives CDR1 LNHNV, CDR2 YYDKDF (reference sequence). Here the CDR3 DNA reads TGTGCCACCAGCAGAGGAAAAACCTCCGTGGCAGGGGGCCTGAACACTGAAGCTTTCTTT. This codes for CATSRGKTSVAGGLNTEAFF.

The V and J genes are TRBV7-3 and TRBJ2-3, with D tentatively TRBD1 (6 bases). Germline CDR1 SGHTA, CDR2 FQGTGA. Trimming removed 2 bases from V and 2 bases from J, with 8 bases in between. This CDR3 has 14 amino acids. The CDR3, as DNA: TGTGCCAGCAGCTTACGGGACAACACAGATACGCAGTATTTT. Amino acid sequence: CASSLRDNTDTQYF.

This chain uses TRBV7-3 with TRBJ1-1; D is unresolved. Between the trimmed V and J ends, which lost 4 bases and 0 bases, there was a span of 15 bases. CDR3 size: 16 residues. In germline, CDR1 is SGHTA, CDR2 FQGTGA. The CDR3 loop is CASSSPQVSMNTEAFF. In DNA form, the CDR3 reads TGTGCCAGCAGCTCCCCCCAGGTGAGCATGAACACTGAAGCTTTCTTT.

This chain joins TRBV5-1 and TRBJ2-7, with 7 positions matching TRBD2. This CDR3 comprises 14 residues. Trimming removed 4 bases from V and 3 bases from J; junction bases left unmatched: 7. Germline CDR1 reads SGHRS; CDR2 reads YFSETQ. The CDR3 DNA reads TGCGCCAGCAGCCCTGGGGGGGATAGCTACGAGCAGTACTTC. Translated, it gives CASSPGGDSYEQYF.

CDR3: CASSSQNQPQHF. In DNA form, the CDR3 reads TGTGCCAGCAGCTCCCAGAATCAGCCCCAGCATTTT. The chain joins TRBV7-9 to TRBJ1-5; the D is unclear. The CDR3 totals 12 residues. Trimming took off 4 bases at V and 4 bases at J, with 5 bases between the two ends. Germline lookup yields CDR1 SEHNR and CDR2 FQNEAQ (reference sequence).

V is TRBV11-2 and J is TRBJ2-1; D possibly corresponds to TRBD2 (5 bases). Germline lookup yields CDR1 SGHAT and CDR2 FQNNGV. V lost 6 bases and J lost 3, with 12 bases in between. The CDR3 is made up of 14 amino acids. The DNA for the CDR3 is TGTGCCAGCAGTATAACTAGTGTCTACAATGAGCAGTTCTTC. It translates to CASSITSVYNEQFF.

This sequence joins TRBV4-1 and TRBJ2-1, with 11 bases aligning to TRBD2. Germline assignment: CDR1 MGHRA and CDR2 YSYEKL. With V trimmed by 0 bases and J by 4 bases, 8 bases remained unmatched. The CDR3 consists of 18 residues. CDR3 nucleotide sequence: TGCGCCAGCAGCCAAGAGAGACTAGCGGGGAAACTTTACAATGAGCAGTTCTTC. Translation: CASSQERLAGKLYNEQFF.

The rearrangement uses TRBV11-3 and TRBJ2-5; 9 bases match TRBD1. The germline CDR1 and CDR2 sequences are SGHNT and YENEEA. The ends lost 4 bases at V and 0 bases at J; junction bases unmatched: 3. CDR3 length: 15 residues. The CDR3 region has the DNA TGTGCCAGCAGCTCGGGACAGGGAGACCAAGAGACCCAGTACTTC. Its translation: CASSSGQGDQETQYF.

The J gene is TRBJ2-5, the V gene TRBV9; TRBD2 aligns across 8 bases. V shed 0 bases, J shed 5 bases, and the junction held 9 bases outside the gene matches. The CDR3 spans 16 residues. Germline V gives CDR1 SGDLS, CDR2 YYNGEE. The CDR3 loop is CASSVAGREAWETQYF. The DNA of the CDR3 is TGTGCCAGCAGCGTAGCGGGGCGGGAGGCGTGGGAGACCCAGTACTTC.

The V gene is TRBV19, the J gene TRBJ2-1, with 12 bases identical to TRBD2. Trimming cost V 5 bases and J 2 bases; bases outside gene matches: 13. CDR1 and CDR2 (germline): LNHDA, SQIVND (reference sequence). CDR3 length: 19 residues. In DNA, the CDR3 is TGTGCCAGTAGTCCATTATTGTCGTCTAGCGGGAGGGCCTACAATGAGCAGTTCTTC. Residues: CASSPLLSSSGRAYNEQFF.

The genes are TRBV10-2 and TRBJ2-1; 7 bases match TRBD2. V lost 3 bases and J lost 6; bases outside the gene matches: 8. The CDR3 runs 15 residues. Germline V gives CDR1 WSHSY, CDR2 SAAADI. CDR3 in amino acids: CASSDGGRVSNEQFF. The CDR3 DNA follows: TGCGCCAGCAGTGATGGCGGGAGAGTTTCCAATGAGCAGTTCTTC.

This chain links TRBV28 with TRBJ2-1; D not resolved. CDR3 size: 15 residues. Trimming took 3 bases from V and 0 from J, leaving 9 bases between them. The germline gives CDR1 MDHEN, CDR2 SYDVKM. The CDR3 sequence is CASSFVVSSYNEQFF. The CDR3 DNA sequence: TGTGCCAGCAGTTTTGTGGTGAGCTCCTACAATGAGCAGTTCTTC.

CDR3 coding DNA: TGTGCCAGCAGTTTACTGGAGGGGGGGAACACTGAAGCTTTCTTT. Its translation: CASSLLEGGNTEAFF. The genes are TRBV27 and TRBJ1-1, with a weak D call TRBD1 (6 bases). The germline CDR1 and CDR2 sequences are MNHEY and SMNVEV (reference sequence). The CDR3 totals 15 residues. With 2 bases removed from V and 1 base from J, the gap between germline ends came to 11 bases.

V usage is TRBV7-9 and J usage is TRBJ2-1, with TRBD2 matching over 8 bases. This CDR3 is built from 13 residues. Germline V CDR1 and CDR2: SEHNR, FQNEAQ (reference sequence). J gave up 9 bases and V 4 bases, and 5 bases lay outside the gene matches. CDR3 bases: TGTGCCAGCAGCTGGACTAGCAGTATTGAGCAGTTCTTC. Its translation: CASSWTSSIEQFF.

The chain has TRBV2 and TRBJ1-1; the D gene is possibly TRBD1 (6 bases). Germline V gene sequence: CDR1 SNHLY, CDR2 FYNNEI. This CDR3 region has 11 residues. V gave up 7 bases and J gave up 9 bases, with 12 bases separating them. The CDR3 sequence is CASTGGGQAFF. Here the CDR3 DNA reads TGTGCCAGCACCGGGGGCGGGCAAGCTTTCTTT.

The chain links TRBV4-1 to TRBJ2-7; the match to TRBD2 covers 10 bases. The CDR3 is 15 residues long. Germline V gives CDR1 MGHRA, CDR2 YSYEKL. The ends lost 2 bases at V and 7 bases at J; junction bases unmatched: 8. For the CDR3, the DNA is TGCGCCAGCAGCCAAAATAGCGGGGGGTTTGGGGAGCAGTACTTC. Its protein product is CASSQNSGGFGEQYF.

The genes are TRBV9 and TRBJ2-5, with TRBD1 matching over 10 bases. V shed 4 bases and J 2 bases; nucleotides not matched to a gene: 5. Per the germline V gene, CDR1 is SGDLS and CDR2 is YYNGEE. CDR3 length: 15 residues. In nucleotides, the CDR3 is TGTGCCAGCAGCTCCCGACAGGGGGCACAAGAGACCCAGTACTTC. As protein: CASSSRQGAQETQYF.